These 18 T cell receptor beta chains originate from one sample sequenced in a study of T cell responses to AZD1222 COVID-19 vaccine (dated by TCRdb to the early 2020s). The library was prepared using the immunoSEQ multiplex PCR assay. This immuneACCESS table, as held by TCRdb, lists in-frame sequences with V and J called but not all clones. Of the missing ones, under half trace to an unresolved V gene in checked studies; the others have no known cause. The sample includes 200,000 or so clones, with more than 80% observed a single time. Under 6.5% of the sample is in the top ten clones. Explained via the paper, the time point label denotes: baseline before first vaccination. This sample comprised peripheral blood, obtained on day 0 of AZD1222 vaccination. The receptors originated from an adult in good health.

The rearrangement links TRBV5-1 to TRBJ2-5; 10 nucleotides match TRBD1. The CDR3 is 16 amino acids. V was clipped by 2 bases and J by 3 bases; unmatched bases: 7. Germline assignment: CDR1 SGHRS and CDR2 YFSETQ. The CDR3 DNA reads TGCGCCAGCAGCTTCGCCCCTGGGACAGGGGAAGAGACCCAGTACTTC. This translates into CASSFAPGTGEETQYF.

The V and J genes are TRBV13 and TRBJ2-3; 11 bases align to TRBD2. The germline V gene encodes CDR1 PRHDT and CDR2 FYEKMQ (reference sequence). The J segment lost 0 bases and the V segment lost 4 bases, leaving 6 bases of the junction unmatched. This CDR3 comprises 17 residues. Here the CDR3 reads CASSWTGTSGSTDTQYF. In DNA form, the CDR3 reads TGTGCCAGCAGCTGGACCGGGACTAGCGGTAGCACAGATACGCAGTATTTT.

V is TRBV28 and J is TRBJ1-3; tentatively, D is TRBD1 (5 bases). The CDR3 spans 13 residues. Germline V gene lookup returns CDR1 MDHEN and CDR2 SYDVKM. V lost 5 bases and J 3 bases, leaving 8 bases between the germline ends. CDR3 protein: CASSTGLGNTIYF. In DNA, the CDR3 is TGTGCCAGCAGTACGGGGCTTGGAAACACCATATATTTT.

Only one count was recorded for this clone. A junction end diverges from the germline sequence, so it may reflect a read error. The chain joins TRBV7-9 to TRBJ2-2; D perhaps matches TRBD2 (6 bases). Germline CDR1 reads SEHNR; CDR2 reads FQNEAQ (reference sequence). This CDR3 is 16 amino acids long. This CDR3 is CASSLALGLNTGELFF. CDR3 DNA: TGTGCCAGCAGCCTAGCCCTCGGACTAAACACCGGGGAGCTGTTTTTT.

The CDR3 coding sequence is TGTGCCAGCAGACCCACCATCGATGATTGGCAGCCCCAGCATTTT. This codes for CASRPTIDDWQPQHF. The chain recombines TRBV6-5 with TRBJ1-5; no definite D call. V dropped 6 bases and J dropped 7 bases, with 19 bases sitting between them. The CDR3 length is 15 residues. CDR1 MNHEY and CDR2 SVGAGI come from the germline V gene.

This rearrangement joins TRBV2 to TRBJ1-2; 7 nucleotides agree with TRBD1. The V and J ends lost 7 bases and 4 bases, in that order; junction bases with no gene match: 15. The CDR3 totals 16 residues. CDR1 and CDR2 from the germline V gene are SNHLY and FYNNEI. CDR3 coding DNA: TGTGCCAGCAACCCTAGGGCAGGGGGAGTAGGCTATGGCTACACCTTC. It codes for CASNPRAGGVGYGYTF.

The chain combines TRBV28 with TRBJ2-7; 7 bases are a match to TRBD1. This CDR3 spans 15 amino acids. Trimming at V came to 4 bases and at J to 4 bases, leaving 10 bases not matched to a gene. Germline CDR1 MDHEN, CDR2 SYDVKM. The CDR3 region has the DNA TGTGCCAGCAGTTCTTCCGGACAGGACCAATACGAGCAGTACTTC. It specifies CASSSSGQDQYEQYF.

This clone was picked up a small number of times. The chain is built from TRBV2 and TRBJ1-4, with TRBD1 identical over 9 bases. The CDR3 is 13 residues long. Unmatched junction bases numbered 3, after V lost 6 bases and J lost 7 bases. Germline V gene data show CDR1 as SNHLY and CDR2 as FYNNEI. The CDR3: CASRTGQGEKLFF. CDR3 nucleotide sequence: TGTGCCAGCAGAACGGGACAGGGTGAAAAACTGTTTTTT. The complete variable domain, with remaining parts taken from reference TRBV2 and TRBJ1-4, reads EPEVTQTPSHQVTQMGQEVILRCVPISNHLYFYWYRQILGQKVEFLVSFYNNEISEKSEIFDDQFSVERPDGSNFTLKIRSTKLEDSAMYFCASRTGQGEKLFFGSGTQLSVL.

The V gene is TRBV7-3, the J gene TRBJ1-1, with D uncertain. Trimming cost V 4 bases and J 2 bases, with 5 bases left between them. From germline, CDR1 is SGHTA and CDR2 FQGTGA. This CDR3 spans 12 amino acids. The CDR3 is CASSWGNTEAFF. The DNA for the CDR3 is TGTGCCAGCAGCTGGGGTAACACTGAAGCTTTCTTT.

The rearrangement links TRBV3-1 (or the pseudogene TRBV3-2) to TRBJ1-3; possibly TRBD1 for D (5 bases). CDR1 is LGHDT and CDR2 is YNNKEL in the germline V gene (reference sequence). The length of the CDR3 is 17 residues. Trimming stripped 2 bases from V and 4 bases from J, with 18 bases between. CDR3 protein: CASSQRGGGNYGNTIYF. The CDR3 DNA reads TGTGCCAGCAGCCAAAGGGGAGGTGGGAACTACGGAAACACCATATATTTT.

The V gene is TRBV24-1, the J gene TRBJ1-2; 7 nucleotides agree with TRBD1. The CDR3 spans 13 residues. CDR1 is KGHDR and CDR2 is SFDVKD in the germline V gene. V lost 7 bases and J lost 4; bases outside the gene matches: 5. CDR3 sequence (DNA): TGTGCCACCAGAATAGACAGGGTCTATGGCTACACCTTC. This translates into CATRIDRVYGYTF.

CDR3 region: CASGPMGLAEETQYF. CDR3 DNA: TGTGCCAGCGGACCGATGGGGCTAGCGGAAGAGACCCAGTACTTC. The genes are TRBV28 and TRBJ2-5; 7 nucleotides agree with TRBD2. This CDR3 is 15 amino acids long. Germline-derived CDR1 and CDR2 are MDHEN and SYDVKM. V shed 8 bases, J shed 3 bases, and the junction held 12 bases outside the gene matches.

In its sample, this clone was seen a few times. The chain has TRBV4-3 and TRBJ1-3; TRBD1 matches at 7 bases. Germline V gives CDR1 LGHNA, CDR2 YSLEER. The CDR3 is made up of 18 amino acids. The V gene end was trimmed by 0 bases and the J gene end by 0 bases; junction bases not matched to a gene: 8. This CDR3 is CASSQDRGQLVSGNTIYF. The CDR3 nucleotides read TGCGCCAGCAGCCAAGATCGGGGACAGCTAGTCTCTGGAAACACCATATATTTT.

This sequence joins TRBV3-1 (or the pseudogene TRBV3-2) and TRBJ2-1, with 11 positions matching TRBD1. Trimming at V came to 5 bases and at J to 9 bases, leaving 9 bases not matched to a gene. Germline V lookup: CDR1 LGHDT, CDR2 YNNKEL (reference sequence). The CDR3 length is 15 residues. The CDR3 DNA sequence: TGTGCCAGCAGCTTAAGGGACAGGGGGGGGAGTGAGCAGTTCTTC. This codes for CASSLRDRGGSEQFF.

This clone has a handful of counts. This sequence joins TRBV7-9 and TRBJ2-7; D is uncertain. CDR3 length equals 12 residues. Trimming removed 5 bases at V and 6 bases at J, with 11 bases between. CDR1 is SEHNR and CDR2 is FQNEAQ in the germline V gene (reference sequence). CDR3 bases: TGTGCCAGCAGCCTCGTCTCTTCCGAGCAGTACTTC. It specifies CASSLVSSEQYF.

This clone appeared a single time. The chain links TRBV6-5 to TRBJ1-2, with D hard to call. The CDR3 sequence is 13 residues long. V was clipped by 5 bases and J by 8 bases, with 15 bases between them. In germline, CDR1 is MNHEY, CDR2 SVGAGI. The CDR3 DNA follows: TGTGCCAGCAGTAGAACAGTTAGGGCGGGCTACACCTTC. Protein: CASSRTVRAGYTF.

This chain uses TRBV7-8 with TRBJ1-5; tentatively, D is TRBD1 (5 bases). Trimming took 2 bases from V and 4 from J, leaving 15 bases between them. There are 16 residues in the CDR3. Germline assignment: CDR1 SGHVS and CDR2 FQNEAQ. DNA of the CDR3: TGTGCCAGCAGCTTACCTACGGGGGTCGGTAATCAGCCCCAGCATTTT. Its translation is CASSLPTGVGNQPQHF.

This clone was seen a handful of times. The rearrangement uses TRBV28 and TRBJ1-5; 10 nucleotides agree with TRBD1. Germline V lookup: CDR1 MDHEN, CDR2 SYDVKM. The junction had 1 base not matched to a gene; V was cut back by 6 bases and J by 2 bases. The length of the CDR3 is 14 residues. CDR3: CASRGTGGNQPQHF. The CDR3 nucleotides read TGTGCCAGCAGGGGGACAGGGGGCAATCAGCCCCAGCATTTT.